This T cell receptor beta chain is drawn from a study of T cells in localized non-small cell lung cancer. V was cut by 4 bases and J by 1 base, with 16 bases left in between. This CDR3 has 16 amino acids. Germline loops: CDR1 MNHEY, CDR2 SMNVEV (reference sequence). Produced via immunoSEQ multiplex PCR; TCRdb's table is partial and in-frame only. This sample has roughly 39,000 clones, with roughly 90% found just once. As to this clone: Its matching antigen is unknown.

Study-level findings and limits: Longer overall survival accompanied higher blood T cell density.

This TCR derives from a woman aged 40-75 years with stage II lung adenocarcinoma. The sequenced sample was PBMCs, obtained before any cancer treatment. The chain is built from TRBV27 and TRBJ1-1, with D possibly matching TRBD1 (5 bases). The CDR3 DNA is TGTGCCAGCAGTTCGACTCCCGGGACGGAGAACACTGAAGCTTTCTTT. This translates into CASSSTPGTENTEAFF.